This T cell receptor beta chain was profiled in a study of PD-1 blockade in mismatch repair-deficient tumors (dated by TCRdb to about 2017). Broadly, across the study: Between late 2013 and late 2016, roughly 84 consecutive patients with around 11 mismatch repair-deficient cancer types, all previously treated and progressing, were enrolled in the trial. Deep sequencing of TCR CDR3 regions was used to track tumor-associated T cell clones in peripheral blood of patients responding to PD-1 blockade.

Results and caveats for the whole study, not just this receptor: Rapid expansion after pembrolizumab followed by contraction, generally before radiologic responses, was shown by tumor-resident clones, which were often undetectable in blood before treatment.

Including the terminal cysteine and phenylalanine, the CDR3 comprises 14 residues. Just CDR3 DNA is preserved here, 42 bases in frame from base 1. At the junction V is shortened by 2 bases and J by 5 bases, with 10 bases in between. The CDR1 and CDR2 encoded by the germline V gene are SNHLY and FYNNEI. In the paper's terms, the time point label means: peripheral blood 12 weeks after first pembrolizumab dose. For each enrolled patient, mismatch repair deficiency was established using either polymerase chain reaction or immunohistochemistry. Three patients who responded to pembrolizumab therapy underwent TCR sequencing. In the phase II trial, pembrolizumab PD-1 blockade was tested prospectively in advanced mismatch repair-deficient cancers, no matter which tissue of origin the cancers came from. Peripheral blood T cell samples were serially collected before and at multiple times after PD-1 blockade was started. The timing of each blood sample was reported as weeks after the first dose of pembrolizumab.

Receptor amplification or capture employed the immunoSEQ multiplex PCR assay. In TCRdb, the immuneACCESS table is reduced to in-frame sequences with V and J assigned. These tables do not hold every clone; where another copy was compared, an unresolved V gene accounts for under half, and the others remain unexplained. The sample contains fewer than 100,000 clones, approximately 81% of them found a single time. The ten most abundant clones make up 2.6% of the sample. For this clone: The target of this receptor is not known. No much larger clonotype is one base removed from it; base qualities were not supplied.

This sequence was found in an adult with mismatch repair-deficient cancer. The sequenced sample was peripheral blood, obtained 12 weeks after starting pembrolizumab. This chain joins TRBV2 to TRBJ2-1, with the D gene uncertain. CDR3 sequence: CASSEFSRHNEQFF. The sequence in DNA is TGTGCCAGCAGTGAATTTAGCCGACACAATGAGCAGTTCTTC.